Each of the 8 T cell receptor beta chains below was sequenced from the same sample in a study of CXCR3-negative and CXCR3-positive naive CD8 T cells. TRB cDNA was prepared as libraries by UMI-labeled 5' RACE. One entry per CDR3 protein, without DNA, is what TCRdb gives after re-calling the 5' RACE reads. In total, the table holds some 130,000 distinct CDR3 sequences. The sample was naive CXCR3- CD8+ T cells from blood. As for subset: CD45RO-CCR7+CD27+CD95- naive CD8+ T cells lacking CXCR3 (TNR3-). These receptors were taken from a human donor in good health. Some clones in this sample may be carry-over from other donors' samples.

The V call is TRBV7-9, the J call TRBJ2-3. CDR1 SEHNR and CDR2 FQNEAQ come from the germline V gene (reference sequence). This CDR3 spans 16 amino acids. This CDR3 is CASSLNFQAFTDTQYF. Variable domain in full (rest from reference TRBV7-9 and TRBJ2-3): DTGVSQNPRHKITKRGQNVTFRCDPISEHNRLYWYRQTLGQGPEFLTYFQNEAQLEKSRLLSDRFSAERPKGSFSTLEIQRTEQGDSAMYLCASSLNFQAFTDTQYFGPGTRLTVL.

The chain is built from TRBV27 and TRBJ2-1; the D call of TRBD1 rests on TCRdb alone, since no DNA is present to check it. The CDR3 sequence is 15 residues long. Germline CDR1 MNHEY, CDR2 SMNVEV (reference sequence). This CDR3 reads CASSSGGQAYNEQFF.

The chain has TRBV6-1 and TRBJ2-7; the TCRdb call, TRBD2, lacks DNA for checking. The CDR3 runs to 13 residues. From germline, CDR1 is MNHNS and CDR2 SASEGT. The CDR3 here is CASCSGLSYEQYF.

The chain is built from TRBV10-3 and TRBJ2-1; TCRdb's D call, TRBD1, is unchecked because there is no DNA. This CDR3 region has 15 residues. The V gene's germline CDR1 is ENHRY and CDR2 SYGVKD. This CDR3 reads CAISGGLGSYNEQFF.

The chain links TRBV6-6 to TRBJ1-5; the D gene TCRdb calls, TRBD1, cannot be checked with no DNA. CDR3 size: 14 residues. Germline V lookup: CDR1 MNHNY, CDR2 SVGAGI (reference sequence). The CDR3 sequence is CASSHPQGGQPQHF.

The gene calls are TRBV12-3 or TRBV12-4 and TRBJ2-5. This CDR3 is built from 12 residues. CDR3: CASSVTGETQYF.

The CDR3 region is CSVEEGIEQYF. V gene TRBV29-1 combines with J gene TRBJ2-7. In germline, CDR1 is SQVTM, CDR2 ANQGSEA. The length of the CDR3 is 11 residues.

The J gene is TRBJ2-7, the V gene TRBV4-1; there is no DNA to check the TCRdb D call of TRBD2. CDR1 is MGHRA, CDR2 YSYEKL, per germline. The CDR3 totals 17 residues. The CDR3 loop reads CASSQDPPLALGNEQYF.